This TCR beta chain was captured by sequencing in a study of cytomegalovirus exposure and HLA in healthy donors. The study's findings and limits: Available immune exposure information was restricted to CMV serostatus only. Most CMV-associated TCR beta chains were later found to appear HLA-restricted.

Germline-derived CDR1 and CDR2 are LGHNA and YSLEER. The CDR3 covers 17 residues. V lost 0 bases to trimming and J lost 3 bases; unmatched junction nucleotides: 6. As for this clone: Antigen: not known.

The primer mix had 60 Vbeta and 13 Jbeta primers. Method: immunoSEQ multiplex PCR; TCRdb's copy keeps in-frame clones and lacks some. This table holds about 140,000 clones, roughly 80% found once. Sequenced material: PBMCs. V usage is TRBV4-3 and J usage is TRBJ1-3; 9 nucleotides align to TRBD1. The sequence derives from a woman aged 50 to 60 in good health and CMV-seropositive. The CDR3, as DNA: TGCGCCAGCAGCCAAGATTTCGGGACAGGGTATGGAAACACCATATATTTT. Its protein is CASSQDFGTGYGNTIYF.